The rows below give T cell receptor beta chains drawn from one sample of a study of T cells in localized non-small cell lung cancer. Produced via immunoSEQ multiplex PCR; TCRdb's table is partial and in-frame only. The data show 1,900 or so clones, with 24% seen just once and roughly 15% held by the top ten. The specimen comprised lung tumor tissue, sampled before any cancer treatment. The receptors shown here come from a female donor over 55 with stage II squamous cell lung carcinoma. The CDR3 runs from the conserved cysteine through the conserved F or W. Each record gives: CDR3 DNA, CDR3 protein, J gene, V gene, clone size, D gene. The D gene is left open where the match is weak. The size entry is marked missing in some rows and otherwise reads once, few, many or a size class.

TGTGCCAGCAGCCAAGGTCCCGGGAAATTGGCAGATACGCAGTATTTT CASSQGPGKLADTQYF TRBJ2-3 TRBV14 . .
TGTGCCAGCAGTTCTACTACAGGGTGGACTGAAGCTTTCTTT CASSSTTGWTEAFF TRBJ1-1 TRBV28 . .
TGCGCCAGCAGTGAGAGGAGCGGGAGTCTGTCAGATACGCAGTATTTT CASSERSGSLSDTQYF TRBJ2-3 TRBV10-2 . TRBD2
TGTGCCAGTAGTATTAAGGTGTACGATGGCTACACCTTC CASSIKVYDGYTF TRBJ1-2 TRBV19 . .
TGTGCCAGCAGCCAGGATTATACAGGGGGAATTGTTTCACCCCTCCACTTT CASSQDYTGGIVSPLHF TRBJ1-6 TRBV11-3 . TRBD1
TGTGCCAGCTCGACAGGGGGCAACACTGAAGCTTTCTTT CASSTGGNTEAFF TRBJ1-1 TRBV6-7 few TRBD1
TGTGCCAGCTCACCACTGGACGCCAGGAACACTGAAGCTTTCTTT CASSPLDARNTEAFF TRBJ1-1 TRBV18 . .
TGTGCCAGCAACGTCGGGACGAGAAATAGCAATCAGCCCCAGCATTTT CASNVGTRNSNQPQHF TRBJ1-5 TRBV6-8 . .
TGCAGCGTCGGACAGAGCAATCAGCCCCAGCATTTT CSVGQSNQPQHF TRBJ1-5 TRBV29-1 . .
TGTGCCAGCAGCCCCCCGGGGGAGAGAGGGTCCTACAATGAGCAGTTCTTC CASSPPGERGSYNEQFF TRBJ2-1 TRBV11-3 . .
TGTGCCAGCAGCCTTGGAACCGGGTCTAACCCCTACGAGCAGTACTTC CASSLGTGSNPYEQYF TRBJ2-7 TRBV11-3 . .
TGTGCCAGCTCACCACGTCACTACAATGAGCAGTTCTTC CASSPRHYNEQFF TRBJ2-1 TRBV18 . .
TGCGCCAGCAGTGCCGGGACAGGGGGCTTAGAAAAACTGTTTTTT CASSAGTGGLEKLFF TRBJ1-4 TRBV10-2 few TRBD1
TGTGCCAGTAGGGTGACAGGGTCCAACTATGGCTACACCTTC CASRVTGSNYGYTF TRBJ1-2 TRBV19 . TRBD1
TGTGCCAGCAGTTTAACTAGCGGGGGATACACAGATACGCAGTATTTT CASSLTSGGYTDTQYF TRBJ2-3 TRBV28 . TRBD2
TGTGCCAGCAGCTTAAATTCTGGATCCGGAAACACCATATATTTT CASSLNSGSGNTIYF TRBJ1-3 TRBV11-3 few .
TGTGCCAGCAGTTCCCCGCCTTGGGGCACTGAAGCTTTCTTT CASSSPPWGTEAFF TRBJ1-1 TRBV6-8 . .
TGTGCCAGCAGCTTGGCCCTTCGTCCCTCTAATGAAAAACTGTTTTTT CASSLALRPSNEKLFF TRBJ1-4 TRBV11-3 . .
TGTGCCAGCAGCCCGGTGGGATACGAGCAGTACTTC CASSPVGYEQYF TRBJ2-7 TRBV6-8 few .
TGTGCCAGTAGTCGGGGGGATATGAACACTGAAGCTTTCTTT CASSRGDMNTEAFF TRBJ1-1 TRBV19 . .
TGTGCCAGCAGCTCACCCTCCGGGACTAGCGGAACCCGTGAGCAGTTCTTC CASSSPSGTSGTREQFF TRBJ2-1 TRBV11-3 medium-sized TRBD2
TGTGCCAGCAGTTTTCAGGGGGGTGGAGAAAAACTGTTTTTT CASSFQGGGEKLFF TRBJ1-4 TRBV11-3 few TRBD1
TGTGCCTGGAGCCCAAAACCTTGGGACACCCTCGAGCAGTACTTC CAWSPKPWDTLEQYF TRBJ2-7 TRBV30 few .
TGCGCCAGCAGTGGGGGGGCTGAAGCTTTCTTT CASSGGAEAFF TRBJ1-1 TRBV10-1 few .
TGTGCCAGCAGGCGAGACAGGGCGGGCGACTATGGCTACACCTTC CASRRDRAGDYGYTF TRBJ1-2 TRBV9 few TRBD1
TGCGCCAGCAGCGAATCGACAGGGAGGGGAAACACCATATATTTT CASSESTGRGNTIYF TRBJ1-3 TRBV5-1 . TRBD1
TGTGCCAGTAGTGGGGGAGACAGGGAGCCTGAAGCTTTCTTT CASSGGDREPEAFF TRBJ1-1 TRBV19 . TRBD1
TGTGCCAGCAGCCCTCGACTAGCGGGGGCAAACATTCAGTACTTC CASSPRLAGANIQYF TRBJ2-4 TRBV14 . TRBD2
TGTGCCAGCAGCCCCGGCGGGGCCAATCGCTGGAACACTGAAGCTTTCTTT CASSPGGANRWNTEAFF TRBJ1-1 TRBV11-3 medium-sized .
TGCGCCAGCAGTGATTTAGCCTCCTACAATGAGCAGTTCTTC CASSDLASYNEQFF TRBJ2-1 TRBV10-1 few .
TGCGCCAGCAGTAGGCAGGGGGCGAATAACCTCGGGGAGCTGTTTTTT CASSRQGANNLGELFF TRBJ2-2 TRBV10-1 . TRBD1
TGTGCCAGCAGTGAAGGAAGTCTAGCCAAAAACATTCAGTACTTC CASSEGSLAKNIQYF TRBJ2-4 TRBV6-1 medium-sized .
TGTGCCTGGAGTGCCCCCCCGACAGCGCCCCGGGGCTACACCTTC CAWSAPPTAPRGYTF TRBJ1-2 TRBV30 . .
TGTGCCAGCTCACCACCGACAGAAACGTATGGCTACACCTTC CASSPPTETYGYTF TRBJ1-2 TRBV18 . .
TGTGCCAGCAGTGAAGAGGCAGGGTGGGGAGCTTTCTTT CASSEEAGWGAFF TRBJ1-1 TRBV6-1 . .
TGTGCCAGCACCCCCATGGGAGGTTTGGACAAAAACATTCAGTACTTC CASTPMGGLDKNIQYF TRBJ2-4 TRBV6-8 few .
TGTGCCAGCAACGTAGGCGACGGCTCCTATGGCTACACCTTC CASNVGDGSYGYTF TRBJ1-2 TRBV9 medium-sized .
TGTGCTAGTGGTTTAACAGGGTTGGGGGAGACCCAGTACTTC CASGLTGLGETQYF TRBJ2-5 TRBV12-5 . .
TGTGCCAGCAGCCCAACCCCGACAGGGAGGAGGACTGAAGCTTTCTTT CASSPTPTGRRTEAFF TRBJ1-1 TRBV6-8 large TRBD1
TGTGCCTGCCGGGGAGGGCACGGCTATGGCTACACCTTC CACRGGHGYGYTF TRBJ1-2 TRBV30 . .
TGTGCCAGCAGCTTAAGACAGGGGTCGGACACTGAAGCTTTCTTT CASSLRQGSDTEAFF TRBJ1-1 TRBV11-3 . TRBD1
TGCGCCAGCAGTAGCAGGGTGTGGTACACCGGGGAGCTGTTTTTT CASSSRVWYTGELFF TRBJ2-2 TRBV5-1 . .
TGTGCCAGTAGTATATCCAGGGGAAACAATCAGCCCCAGCATTTT CASSISRGNNQPQHF TRBJ1-5 TRBV19 . .
TGTGCCAGCAGTCCTTCCGACGCAACCTCCGCCTACGAGCAGTACTTC CASSPSDATSAYEQYF TRBJ2-7 TRBV6-8 few .
TGTGCCAGCAGCTTGGGACCAAGCTCCTACAATGAGCAGTTCTTC CASSLGPSSYNEQFF TRBJ2-1 TRBV11-3 . .
TGTGCCAGCAGCCATGACGGGAGCTCCTACAATGAGCAGTTCTTC CASSHDGSSYNEQFF TRBJ2-1 TRBV6-8 few .
TGTGCCAGTAGTATCTCACAGGGGGCGATAGGTAATGAGCAGTTCTTC CASSISQGAIGNEQFF TRBJ2-1 TRBV19 once TRBD1
TGTGCCAGCAGGACCGGGACAGGGGGCTCGAGTCGTCAGCCCCAGCATTTT CASRTGTGGSSRQPQHF TRBJ1-5 TRBV28 . TRBD1
TGCGCCAGCAGCTTGTCTGGGACCACTAATGAAAAACTGTTTTTT CASSLSGTTNEKLFF TRBJ1-4 TRBV5-1 . .
TGTGCCAGCAGCTCCGGGACAGGGCTTTCACCCCTCCACTTT CASSSGTGLSPLHF TRBJ1-6 TRBV11-3 . TRBD1
TGTGCCAGTACCCCGACTGGGGCTCGGGGGGAGCAGTACTTC CASTPTGARGEQYF TRBJ2-7 TRBV19 . .
TGTGCCAGCAGCTTGGGGTCGCCAGGGGGTACCGGGGAGCTGTTTTTT CASSLGSPGGTGELFF TRBJ2-2 TRBV11-3 . TRBD1
TGTGCCAGCAGCTTAGACCCGGGACTGGGCCAAGAGACCCAGTACTTC CASSLDPGLGQETQYF TRBJ2-5 TRBV11-3 few .
TGTGCCAGCTCACCTTCGGCAGATCTCATGAACACTGAAGCTTTCTTT CASSPSADLMNTEAFF TRBJ1-1 TRBV18 once .
TGTGCCAGCAGCACTACGGTCTTGTCATCGAATACGCAGTATTTT CASSTTVLSSNTQYF TRBJ2-3 TRBV11-3 medium-sized .
TGTGCCAGCAGTTCCCAGGGGGCTGGGGCCAACGTCCTGACTTTC CASSSQGAGANVLTF TRBJ2-6 TRBV28 . TRBD1
TGTGCCAGCGGCCAACAGGGAATGAACACTGAAGCTTTCTTT CASGQQGMNTEAFF TRBJ1-1 TRBV6-8 medium-sized .
TGTGCCAGCAGCGTAGCTAGCAGGGTTGGCTACACCTTC CASSVASRVGYTF TRBJ1-2 TRBV9 few .
TGTGCCAGCAGTGAGAGTCAGGGGTTTAGCAATCAGCCCCAGCATTTT CASSESQGFSNQPQHF TRBJ1-5 TRBV10-3 few .